This T cell receptor beta chain was found in a study of blood T cell repertoires in COVID-19. TCRdb's table, derived via immunoSEQ multiplex PCR, lists solely in-frame clones and lacks some. The table shows over 400,000 clones, with 85% to 90% occurring only once. Per germline, CDR1 MNHEY and CDR2 SMNVEV (reference sequence). The CDR3 length is 14 residues. J was trimmed by 4 bases and V by 6 bases; bases with no gene match: 8. This sequence was found in a woman aged 45-65 years with COVID-19, enrolled during active disease. Sequencing was carried out using peripheral blood. The rearrangement links TRBV27 to TRBJ2-5; 7 bases line up with TRBD1. The CDR3 DNA sequence: TGTGCCAGCAGCTCAGGACAGGCGGGAGAGACCCAGTACTTC. Translated: CASSSGQAGETQYF.